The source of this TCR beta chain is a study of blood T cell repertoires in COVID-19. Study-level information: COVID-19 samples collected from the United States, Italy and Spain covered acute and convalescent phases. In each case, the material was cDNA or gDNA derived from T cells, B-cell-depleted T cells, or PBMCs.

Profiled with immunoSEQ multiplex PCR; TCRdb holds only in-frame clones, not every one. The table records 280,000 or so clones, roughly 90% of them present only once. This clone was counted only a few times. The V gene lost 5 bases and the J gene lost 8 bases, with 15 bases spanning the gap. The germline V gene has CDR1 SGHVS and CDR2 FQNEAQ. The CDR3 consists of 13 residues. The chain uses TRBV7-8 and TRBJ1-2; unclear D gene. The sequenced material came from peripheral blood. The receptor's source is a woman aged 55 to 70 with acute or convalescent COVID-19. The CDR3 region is CASSPGGSGGYTF. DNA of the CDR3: TGTGCCAGCAGCCCTGGCGGATCGGGGGGCTACACCTTC.